Below, 20 T cell receptor beta chains from the same sample are listed, as sequenced in a study of blood T cell repertoires in COVID-19. The method was immunoSEQ multiplex PCR; TCRdb's version includes in-frame clones alone and lacks a portion of them. The sample contains about 240,000 clones, roughly 87% of which appear only once. The sequencing sample was made of peripheral blood. The receptors were sampled from a man between 60 and 75 years old who had recovered from COVID-19.

The chain is built from TRBV18 and TRBJ2-7; D is perhaps TRBD2 (5 bases). Germline V CDR1 and CDR2: KGHSH, LQKENI. This CDR3 is 13 amino acids long. Trimming pared 4 bases from V and 2 bases from J, leaving 9 bases between. The CDR3 loop reads CASSQGSTYEQYF. The CDR3 bases are TGTGCCAGCTCACAAGGGAGCACCTACGAGCAGTACTTC.

The chain links TRBV5-1 to TRBJ1-4; D gene uncertain. The CDR3 spans 15 residues. The V and J ends lost 1 base and 6 bases respectively, with 13 bases between them. Germline-derived CDR1 and CDR2 are SGHRS and YFSETQ. CDR3 in amino acids: CASSLSPGMDEKLFF. The CDR3 bases are TGCGCCAGCAGCTTGTCCCCCGGGATGGATGAAAAACTGTTTTTT.

J is TRBJ1-2 and V is TRBV25-1; D gene uncertain. Trimming pared 2 bases from V and 7 bases from J, leaving 11 bases between. This CDR3 is built from 13 residues. Germline loops: CDR1 MGHDK, CDR2 SYGVNS. The CDR3 protein is CASSEGPVGGYTF. The DNA of the CDR3 is TGTGCCAGCAGTGAAGGGCCGGTCGGTGGCTACACCTTC.

The CDR3 sequence: CASSSPQNYGYTF. Here the CDR3 DNA reads TGTGCCAGCAGTTCTCCACAAAACTATGGCTACACCTTC. The V and J genes are TRBV5-4 and TRBJ1-2; D gene unclear. The CDR3 extends over 13 amino acids. Germline V gene sequence: CDR1 SGHNT, CDR2 YYREEE (reference sequence). Trimming shortened V by 5 bases and J by 2 bases, and 10 bases separated the two germline ends.

In its sample, this clone was seen a few times. The genes are TRBV4-2 and TRBJ1-5; D is ambiguous. The CDR3 totals 13 residues. Looked up from germline, CDR1 is LGHNA and CDR2 is YNFKEQ. Trimming left V 1 base short and J 5 bases short, with 6 bases between. CDR3 loop: CASSQVADQPQHF. CDR3 nucleotide sequence: TGTGCCAGCAGCCAAGTAGCGGATCAGCCCCAGCATTTT.

V and J are TRBV6-2 or TRBV6-3 and TRBJ2-1; TRBD2 matches 8 bases. Germline V CDR1 and CDR2: MNHEY, SVGEGT. There are 17 residues in the CDR3. Trimming took 4 bases from V and 0 from J; bases not matched to a gene: 8. The CDR3 DNA reads TGTGCCAGCAGTTTGGTTAGCGGGGACCCCTCCTACAATGAGCAGTTCTTC. Translation: CASSLVSGDPSYNEQFF.

The V call is TRBV6-5, the J call TRBJ2-6; the D is unclear. V shed 5 bases and J shed 3 bases, with 11 bases lying between them. CDR3 length: 15 amino acids. Germline V CDR1 and CDR2: MNHEY, SVGAGI. As DNA, the CDR3 is TGTGCCAGCAGTCCCCTACTTTATGGGGCCAACGTCCTGACTTTC. Protein product: CASSPLLYGANVLTF.

The chain is built from TRBV13 and TRBJ2-3; 8 positions agree with TRBD2. J gave up 6 bases and V 2 bases, and 13 bases lay outside the gene matches. The CDR3 is 17 residues long. Germline CDR1 is PRHDT and CDR2 is FYEKMQ (reference sequence). This CDR3 is CASSLFFSRGGPDTQYF. The CDR3 bases are TGTGCCAGCAGCTTATTTTTTTCCCGGGGGGGCCCCGATACGCAGTATTTT.

This clone showed up just once. This chain joins TRBV5-1 and TRBJ2-7; 7 positions match TRBD1. The germline gives CDR1 SGHRS, CDR2 YFSETQ. The CDR3 is 11 amino acids. V shed 7 bases, J shed 6 bases, and the junction held 4 bases outside the gene matches. CDR3 amino acids: CASQTGREQYF. The CDR3, as DNA: TGCGCCAGCCAGACAGGGCGCGAGCAGTACTTC.

This CDR3 reads CASSTPGVHYEQYF. In DNA, the CDR3 is TGTGCCAGTAGTACGCCGGGGGTTCACTACGAGCAGTACTTC. The chain links TRBV19 to TRBJ2-7; a weak D match, TRBD2 (6 bases). In germline, CDR1 is LNHDA, CDR2 SQIVND (reference sequence). Trimming took 4 bases from V and 3 from J, leaving 13 bases between them. The CDR3 consists of 14 residues. Using reference TRBV19 and TRBJ2-7 for the parts outside the CDR3, the full variable domain is DGGITQSPKYLFRKEGQNVTLSCEQNLNHDAMYWYRQDPGQGLRLIYYSQIVNDFQKGDIAEGYSVSREKKESFPLTVTSAQKNPTAFYLCASSTPGVHYEQYFGPGTRLTVT.

V usage is TRBV5-3 and J usage is TRBJ2-7; tentatively, D is TRBD2 (6 bases). TRBV5-3 is an open reading frame, and its role is uncertain. Trimming stripped 4 bases from V and 7 bases from J, with 18 bases between. The CDR3 loop spans 14 amino acids. In DNA form, the CDR3 reads TGTGCCAGAAGCGGAGGGGTTGGACCTCGGGAGCAGTACGTC. It is translated as CARSGGVGPREQYV.

The rearrangement joins TRBV12-5 to TRBJ2-3; unclear D gene. The CDR3 spans 13 residues. Germline V gene lookup returns CDR1 LGHNT and CDR2 FRNRAP. Deletions cut 6 bases from V and 7 bases from J, with 14 bases between. Here the CDR3 reads CASGPLGAYTQYF. DNA of the CDR3: TGTGCTAGTGGCCCCTTAGGAGCGTATACGCAGTATTTT.

The V call is TRBV10-1, the J call TRBJ1-5; D gene ambiguous. Trimming removed 7 bases from V and 4 bases from J, with 17 bases in between. CDR1 WNHNN and CDR2 SYGVQD come from the germline V gene (reference sequence). There are 15 residues in the CDR3. CDR3 amino acids: CASKISRRTNQPQHF. CDR3 DNA sequence: TGCGCCAGCAAAATCTCCAGGCGTACTAATCAGCCCCAGCATTTT.

This clone has at least ten counts. The chain joins TRBV11-3 to TRBJ2-7, with D perhaps matching TRBD2 (5 bases). CDR1 SGHNT and CDR2 YENEEA come from the germline V gene. V was cut by 1 base and J by 7 bases, with 14 bases left in between. The CDR3 is 14 residues long. CDR3 in DNA: TGTGCCAGCAGCTTAGGGCAAAGTCGGGGAGAGCAGTACTTC. Its protein product is CASSLGQSRGEQYF.

The chain links TRBV7-9 to TRBJ2-6; D is unclear. Between the trimmed V and J ends, which lost 6 bases and 0 bases, there was a span of 9 bases. Germline V gene lookup returns CDR1 SEHNR and CDR2 FQNEAQ (reference sequence). The CDR3 totals 15 residues. Written as DNA, the CDR3 is TGTGCCAGCAGTAACTACTTCTCTGGGGCCAACGTCCTGACTTTC. It encodes CASSNYFSGANVLTF.

The chain employs TRBV24-1 and TRBJ1-4; D is ambiguous. The CDR3 spans 20 residues. Germline assignment: CDR1 KGHDR and CDR2 SFDVKD. Trimming took 3 bases from V and 0 from J, leaving 22 bases between them. In DNA form, the CDR3 reads TGTGCCACCAGTGATCCCCTAAGAGGGCAGAAAGATCCAACTAATGAAAAACTGTTTTTT. As protein: CATSDPLRGQKDPTNEKLFF.

This clone was observed a few times. This chain links TRBV29-1 with TRBJ1-1; unclear D gene. Germline V CDR1 and CDR2: SQVTM, ANQGSEA. The V and J ends lost 4 bases and 2 bases respectively, with 5 bases between them. The CDR3 is made up of 11 amino acids. CDR3 nucleotide sequence: TGCAGCGTTGTAAGCAACACTGAAGCTTTCTTT. This encodes CSVVSNTEAFF. Full variable domain (outside the CDR3, taken from reference TRBV29-1 and TRBJ1-1): SAVISQKPSRDICQRGTSLTIQCQVDSQVTMMFWYRQQPGQSLTLIATANQGSEATYESGFVIDKFPISRPNLTFSTLTVSNMSPEDSSIYLCSVVSNTEAFFGQGTRLTVV.

CDR3 sequence: CSARYGQPQHF. The CDR3 nucleotides read TGCAGTGCTAGATACGGTCAGCCCCAGCATTTT. The chain is built from TRBV20-1 and TRBJ1-5; the D is unclear. V lost 2 bases to trimming and J lost 6 bases, with 5 bases between them. Germline CDR1 is DFQATT and CDR2 is SNEGSKA (reference sequence). The CDR3 spans 11 residues.

The chain links TRBV5-1 to TRBJ2-1, with 9 bases matching TRBD1. The CDR3 totals 12 residues. The V gene end was trimmed by 2 bases and the J gene end by 9 bases; junction bases not matched to a gene: 0. CDR1 and CDR2 (germline): SGHRS, YFSETQ. CDR3 protein: CASSLQGAEQFF. In DNA, the CDR3 is TGCGCCAGCAGCTTACAGGGGGCTGAGCAGTTCTTC.

V gene TRBV19 combines with J gene TRBJ1-5; 8 bases fit TRBD1. The CDR3 runs to 15 residues. V lost 5 bases, J lost 2 bases, and 5 bases stayed unmatched. Germline-derived CDR1 and CDR2 are LNHDA and SQIVND (reference sequence). The CDR3 DNA reads as TGTGCCAGTAGTCTGGACAGGGCGGGCAATCAGCCCCAGCATTTT. Amino acids: CASSLDRAGNQPQHF.